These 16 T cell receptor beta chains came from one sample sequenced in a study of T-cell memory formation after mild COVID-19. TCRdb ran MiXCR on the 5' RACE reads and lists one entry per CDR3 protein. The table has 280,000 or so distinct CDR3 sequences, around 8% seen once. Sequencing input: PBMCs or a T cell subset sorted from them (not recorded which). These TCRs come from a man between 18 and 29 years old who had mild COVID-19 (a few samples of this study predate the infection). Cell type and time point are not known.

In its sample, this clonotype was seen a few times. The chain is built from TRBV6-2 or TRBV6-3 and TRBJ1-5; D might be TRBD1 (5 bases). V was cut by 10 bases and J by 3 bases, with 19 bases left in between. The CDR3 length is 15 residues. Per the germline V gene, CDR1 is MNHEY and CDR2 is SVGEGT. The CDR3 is CATKEPGPSNQPQHF. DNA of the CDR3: TGTGCCACCAAAGAACCGGGACCGTCCAATCAGCCCCAGCATTTT.

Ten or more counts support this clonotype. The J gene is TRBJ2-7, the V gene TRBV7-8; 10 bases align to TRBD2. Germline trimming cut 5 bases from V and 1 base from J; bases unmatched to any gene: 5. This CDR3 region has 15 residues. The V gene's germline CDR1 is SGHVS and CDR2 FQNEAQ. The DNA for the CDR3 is TGTGCCAGCAGCCCTATAGCGGGGGGTTCCTACGAGCAGTACTTC. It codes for CASSPIAGGSYEQYF.

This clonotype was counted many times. The CDR3 region is CASSWGQGVGAFF. The CDR3 region has the DNA TGCGCCAGCAGCTGGGGACAGGGGGTTGGAGCTTTCTTT. The genes are TRBV5-1 and TRBJ1-1; 11 bases line up with TRBD1. Germline trimming cut 3 bases from V and 10 bases from J; bases unmatched to any gene: 5. CDR3 length equals 13 residues. The germline gives CDR1 SGHRS, CDR2 YFSETQ. Filled out from reference TRBV5-1 and TRBJ1-1, the complete variable domain reads KAGVTQTPRYLIKTRGQQVTLSCSPISGHRSVSWYQQTPGQGLQFLFEYFSETQRNKGNFPGRFSGRQFSNSRSEMNVSTLELGDSALYLCASSWGQGVGAFFGQGTRLTVV.

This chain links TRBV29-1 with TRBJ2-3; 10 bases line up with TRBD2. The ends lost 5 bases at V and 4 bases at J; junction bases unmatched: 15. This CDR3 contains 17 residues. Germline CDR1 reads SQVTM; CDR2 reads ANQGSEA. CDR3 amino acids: CSVFPTAGGPMPDTQYF. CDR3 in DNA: TGCAGCGTTTTCCCTACAGCGGGGGGGCCGATGCCAGATACGCAGTATTTT.

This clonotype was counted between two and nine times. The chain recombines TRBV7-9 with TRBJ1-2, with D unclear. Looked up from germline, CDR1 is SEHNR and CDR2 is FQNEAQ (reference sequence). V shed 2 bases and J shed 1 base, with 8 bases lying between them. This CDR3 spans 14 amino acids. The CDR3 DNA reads TGTGCCAGCAGCTTATTCGGGGATAACTATGGCTACACCTTC. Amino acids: CASSLFGDNYGYTF.

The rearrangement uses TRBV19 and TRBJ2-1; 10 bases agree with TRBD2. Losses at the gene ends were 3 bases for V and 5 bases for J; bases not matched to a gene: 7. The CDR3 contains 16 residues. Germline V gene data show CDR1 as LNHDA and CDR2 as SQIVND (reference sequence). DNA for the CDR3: TGTGCCAGTAGTATCGGGACTAGCGTGGTTAACAATGAGCAGTTCTTC. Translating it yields CASSIGTSVVNNEQFF. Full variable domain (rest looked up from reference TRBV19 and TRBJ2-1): DGGITQSPKYLFRKEGQNVTLSCEQNLNHDAMYWYRQDPGQGLRLIYYSQIVNDFQKGDIAEGYSVSREKKESFPLTVTSAQKNPTAFYLCASSIGTSVVNNEQFFGPGTRLTVL.

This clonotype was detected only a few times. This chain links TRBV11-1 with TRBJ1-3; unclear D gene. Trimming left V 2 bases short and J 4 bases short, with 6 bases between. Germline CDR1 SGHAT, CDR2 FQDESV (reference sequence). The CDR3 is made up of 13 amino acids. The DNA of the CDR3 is TGTGCCAGCAGCTTATCGTTCGGAAACACCATATATTTT. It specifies CASSLSFGNTIYF. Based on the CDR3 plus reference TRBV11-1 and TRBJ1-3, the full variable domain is EAEVAQSPRYKITEKSQAVAFWCDPISGHATLYWYRQILGQGPELLVQFQDESVVDDSQLPKDRFSAERLKGVDSTLKIQPAELGDSAMYLCASSLSFGNTIYFGEGSWLTVV.

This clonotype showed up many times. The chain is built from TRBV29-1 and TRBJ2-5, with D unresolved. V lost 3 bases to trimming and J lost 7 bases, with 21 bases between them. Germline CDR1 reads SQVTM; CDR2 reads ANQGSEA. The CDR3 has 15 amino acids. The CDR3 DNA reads TGCAGCGTTGATACTCGAACACTGGCCCTTGGGACCCAGTACTTC. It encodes CSVDTRTLALGTQYF.

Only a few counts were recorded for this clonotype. The CDR3 here is CASSLGTDWDEQYF. The CDR3 nucleotides read TGTGCCAGCAGCCTCGGGACAGATTGGGACGAGCAGTACTTC. This sequence joins TRBV7-8 and TRBJ2-7; 7 bases are a match to TRBD1. The CDR3 contains 14 residues. The V segment lost 5 bases and the J segment 5 bases; nucleotides outside the gene matches: 9. CDR1 and CDR2 from the germline V gene are SGHVS and FQNEAQ.

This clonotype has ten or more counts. The CDR3 region is CASSQDLGQESSPLHF. The DNA of the CDR3 is TGTGCCAGCAGCCAAGATCTGGGACAGGAGAGTTCACCCCTCCACTTT. The genes are TRBV4-2 and TRBJ1-6, with 8 bases aligning to TRBD1. The CDR3 runs to 16 residues. Unmatched junction bases numbered 7, after V lost 0 bases and J lost 9 bases. Germline loops: CDR1 LGHNA, CDR2 YNFKEQ.

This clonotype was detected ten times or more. The CDR3 region has the DNA TGTGCCAGCAGCTCCGGGACAGGGAGAAACGAGCAGTACGTC. This gives the protein CASSSGTGRNEQYV. The V gene is TRBV5-6, the J gene TRBJ2-7, with 9 positions matching TRBD1. The CDR3 is 14 amino acids. Germline lookup yields CDR1 SGHDT and CDR2 YYEEEE. Germline trimming cut 3 bases from V and 5 bases from J; bases unmatched to any gene: 6.

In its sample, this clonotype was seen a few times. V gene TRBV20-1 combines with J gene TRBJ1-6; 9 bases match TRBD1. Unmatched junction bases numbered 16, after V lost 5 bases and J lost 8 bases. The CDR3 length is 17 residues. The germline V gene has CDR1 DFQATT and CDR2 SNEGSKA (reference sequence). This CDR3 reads CSAVPRYRGRLDSPLHF. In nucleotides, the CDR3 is TGCAGTGCTGTCCCACGATACAGGGGGCGGTTAGATTCACCCCTCCACTTT.

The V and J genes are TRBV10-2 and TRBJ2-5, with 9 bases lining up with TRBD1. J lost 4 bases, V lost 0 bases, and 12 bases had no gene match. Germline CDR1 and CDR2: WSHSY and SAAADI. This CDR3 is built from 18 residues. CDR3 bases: TGCGCCAGCAGTGAGTCGTTTTGGGACAGGGCTGAGGGAGAGACCCAGTACTTC. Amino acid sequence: CASSESFWDRAEGETQYF.

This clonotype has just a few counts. The CDR3 region has the DNA TGCGCCAGCAGGTCGACCACCGGGACCCGTGGACAGCCCCAGCATTTT. It yields the protein CASRSTTGTRGQPQHF. The rearrangement links TRBV4-1 to TRBJ1-5; D perhaps matches TRBD1 (5 bases). Germline values: CDR1 MGHRA, CDR2 YSYEKL. Trimming cost V 6 bases and J 7 bases, with 22 bases left between them. The CDR3 has 16 amino acids.

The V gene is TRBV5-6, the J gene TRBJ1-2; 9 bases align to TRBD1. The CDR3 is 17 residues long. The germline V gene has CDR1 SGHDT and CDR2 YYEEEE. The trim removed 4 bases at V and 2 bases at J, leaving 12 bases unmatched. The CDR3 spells CASSIRQGDDPNYGYTF. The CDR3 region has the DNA TGTGCCAGCAGCATAAGACAGGGGGACGACCCAAACTATGGCTACACCTTC.

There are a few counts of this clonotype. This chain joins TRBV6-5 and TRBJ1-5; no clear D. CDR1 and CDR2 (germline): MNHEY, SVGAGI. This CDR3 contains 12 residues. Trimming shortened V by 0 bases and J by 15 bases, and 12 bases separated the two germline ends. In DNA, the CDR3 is TGTGCCAGCAGTTACTCGGACGGGATTCCGCATTTT. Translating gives CASSYSDGIPHF.